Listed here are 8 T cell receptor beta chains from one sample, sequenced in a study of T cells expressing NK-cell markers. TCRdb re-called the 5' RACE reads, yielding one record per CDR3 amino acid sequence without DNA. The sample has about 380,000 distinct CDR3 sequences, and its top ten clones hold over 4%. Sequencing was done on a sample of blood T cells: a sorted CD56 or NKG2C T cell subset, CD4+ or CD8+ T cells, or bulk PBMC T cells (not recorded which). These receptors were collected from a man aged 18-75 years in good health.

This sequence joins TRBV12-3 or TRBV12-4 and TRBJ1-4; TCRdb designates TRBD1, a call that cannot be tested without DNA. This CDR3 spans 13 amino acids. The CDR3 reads CASSPTGWEKLFF.

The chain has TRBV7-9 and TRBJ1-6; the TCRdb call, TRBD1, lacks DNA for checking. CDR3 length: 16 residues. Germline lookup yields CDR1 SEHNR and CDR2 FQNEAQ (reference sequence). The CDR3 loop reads CASSLVAGPTNSPLHF. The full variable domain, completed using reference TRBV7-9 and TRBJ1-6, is DTGVSQNPRHKITKRGQNVTFRCDPISEHNRLYWYRQTLGQGPEFLTYFQNEAQLEKSRLLSDRFSAERPKGSFSTLEIQRTEQGDSAMYLCASSLVAGPTNSPLHFGNGTRLTVT.

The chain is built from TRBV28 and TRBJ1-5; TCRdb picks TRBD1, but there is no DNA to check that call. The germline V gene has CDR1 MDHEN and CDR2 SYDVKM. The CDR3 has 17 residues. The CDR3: CASTEGRGVRSNQPQHF.

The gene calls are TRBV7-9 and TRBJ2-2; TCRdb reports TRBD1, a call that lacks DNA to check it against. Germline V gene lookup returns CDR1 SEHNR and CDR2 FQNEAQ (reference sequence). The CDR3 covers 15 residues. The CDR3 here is CASSLTGTNTGELFF.

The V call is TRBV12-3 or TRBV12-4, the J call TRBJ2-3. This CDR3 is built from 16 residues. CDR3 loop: CASSRQSQISTDTQYF.

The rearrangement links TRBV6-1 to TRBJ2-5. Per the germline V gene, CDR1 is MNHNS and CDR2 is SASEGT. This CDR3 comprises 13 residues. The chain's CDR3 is CASIDGPEETQYF.

The CDR3 sequence: CASRSYSGGQPQHF. V usage is TRBV6-1 and J usage is TRBJ1-5. CDR1 MNHNS and CDR2 SASEGT come from the germline V gene. The CDR3 has 14 amino acids.

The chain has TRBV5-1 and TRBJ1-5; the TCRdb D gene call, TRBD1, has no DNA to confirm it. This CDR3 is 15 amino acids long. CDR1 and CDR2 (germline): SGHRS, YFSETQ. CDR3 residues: CASSLEPGANQPQHF.